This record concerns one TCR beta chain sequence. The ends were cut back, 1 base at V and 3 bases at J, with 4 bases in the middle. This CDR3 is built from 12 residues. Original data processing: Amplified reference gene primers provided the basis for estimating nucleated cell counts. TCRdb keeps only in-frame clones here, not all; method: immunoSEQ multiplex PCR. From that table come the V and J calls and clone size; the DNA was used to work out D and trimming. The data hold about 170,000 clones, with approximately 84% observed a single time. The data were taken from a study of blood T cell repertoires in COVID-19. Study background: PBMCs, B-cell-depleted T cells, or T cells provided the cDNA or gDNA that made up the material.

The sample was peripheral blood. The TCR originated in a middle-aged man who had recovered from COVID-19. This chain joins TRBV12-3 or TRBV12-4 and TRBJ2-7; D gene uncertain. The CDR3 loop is CASSLDNYEQYF. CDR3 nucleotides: TGTGCCAGCAGTTTAGACAACTACGAGCAGTACTTC.